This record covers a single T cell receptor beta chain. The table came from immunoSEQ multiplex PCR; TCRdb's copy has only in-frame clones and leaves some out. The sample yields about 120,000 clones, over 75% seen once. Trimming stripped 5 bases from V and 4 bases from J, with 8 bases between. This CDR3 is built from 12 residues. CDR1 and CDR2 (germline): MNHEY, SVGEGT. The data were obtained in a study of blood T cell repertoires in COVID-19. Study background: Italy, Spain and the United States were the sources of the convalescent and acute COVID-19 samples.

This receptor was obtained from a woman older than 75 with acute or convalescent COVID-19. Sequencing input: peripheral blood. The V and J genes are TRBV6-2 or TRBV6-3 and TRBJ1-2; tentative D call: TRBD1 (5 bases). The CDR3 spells CASSAGSYGYTF. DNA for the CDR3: TGTGCCAGCAGTGCAGGGTCCTATGGCTACACCTTC.